The 11 T cell receptor beta chains in this list originate from one sample, sequenced in a study of spatial heterogeneity in lung cancer. Documented time point: blood at routine non-recurrence follow-up after resection. TCRdb re-analysed the 5' RACE reads in MiXCR, keeping a single row per CDR3 protein. The sample contains roughly 72,000 distinct CDR3 sequences, approximately 9% of which appear only once. The sample consisted of PBMCs, taken at follow-up. These receptors came from a female donor with early-stage non-small cell lung cancer.

In its sample, this clonotype was seen many times. The rearrangement links TRBV20-1 to TRBJ2-3, with TRBD2 matching 8 bases. With V trimmed by 2 bases and J by 2 bases, 6 bases remained unmatched. The length of the CDR3 is 15 residues. Germline lookup yields CDR1 DFQATT and CDR2 SNEGSKA (reference sequence). The CDR3 DNA is TGCAGTGCTAGAAGTACTAGCGGCTACACAGATACGCAGTATTTT. Translating it yields CSARSTSGYTDTQYF.

This clonotype was seen ten or more times. V gene TRBV27 combines with J gene TRBJ2-1, with D perhaps assigned TRBD1 or TRBD2 (5 bases each). Trimming pared 4 bases from V and 10 bases from J, leaving 17 bases between. Germline CDR1 MNHEY, CDR2 SMNVEV (reference sequence). The CDR3 covers 14 residues. CDR3 DNA sequence: TGTGCCAGCAGTTATTGGGGGATTAAAAGGGAGCAGTTCTTC. Amino acid sequence: CASSYWGIKREQFF.

Concerning this clonotype itself: This may come from a read error, since a much larger clone is one base off. V is TRBV5-1 and J is TRBJ2-5; D is perhaps TRBD1 (6 bases). Germline V lookup: CDR1 SGHRS, CDR2 YFSETQ. This CDR3 is built from 13 residues. The V end was cut by 6 bases, the J end by 4 bases, with 13 bases between. CDR3 coding DNA: TGCGCCAGCAACCAGGGGACCACAGAGACCCAGTACTTC. Its protein product is CASNQGTTETQYF.

This rearrangement joins TRBV28 to TRBJ2-7; TRBD2 aligns across 7 bases. The CDR3 runs 16 residues. Germline V gene data show CDR1 as MDHEN and CDR2 as SYDVKM. J gave up 0 bases and V 4 bases, and 9 bases lay outside the gene matches. The CDR3 sequence is CASSSFWEGSSYEQYF. Here the CDR3 DNA reads TGTGCCAGCAGTTCCTTTTGGGAGGGTTCCTCCTACGAGCAGTACTTC.

The table lists this clonotype with many counts. The chain has TRBV29-1 and TRBJ1-4; D unclear. With 5 bases removed from V and 8 bases from J, the gap between germline ends came to 21 bases. From germline, CDR1 is SQVTM and CDR2 ANQGSEA. This CDR3 comprises 15 residues. This CDR3 is CSVTPPSGSLEKLFF. The CDR3 DNA sequence: TGCAGCGTTACCCCACCGAGCGGGTCATTGGAAAAACTGTTTTTT. Filled out from reference TRBV29-1 and TRBJ1-4, the complete variable domain reads SAVISQKPSRDICQRGTSLTIQCQVDSQVTMMFWYRQQPGQSLTLIATANQGSEATYESGFVIDKFPISRPNLTFSTLTVSNMSPEDSSIYLCSVTPPSGSLEKLFFGSGTQLSVL.

Of note for this clonotype: A much bigger clone sits one base away, suggesting this may be a read error. The V and J genes are TRBV7-2 and TRBJ2-1; D is unclear. The CDR3 extends over 15 amino acids. Germline-derived CDR1 and CDR2 are SGHTA and FQGNSA. DNA of the CDR3: TGTGCCAGCAACTTAAGGTCGCCCACCTACAATGAGCAGTTCTTC. Protein: CASNLRSPTYNEQFF.

This clonotype occurred a few times. The rearrangement uses TRBV5-1 and TRBJ2-7; perhaps TRBD2 as D (6 bases). Trimming cost V 6 bases and J 2 bases, with 12 bases left between them. This CDR3 is 13 amino acids long. Germline-derived CDR1 and CDR2 are SGHRS and YFSETQ. This CDR3 reads CASTSDGAYEQYF. Here the CDR3 DNA reads TGCGCCAGCACTAGCGACGGGGCCTACGAGCAGTACTTC.

V is TRBV25-1 and J is TRBJ2-3, with D hard to call. Per the germline V gene, CDR1 is MGHDK and CDR2 is SYGVNS. The CDR3 sequence is 11 residues long. The V gene lost 5 bases and the J gene lost 6 bases, with 6 bases spanning the gap. CDR3 sequence (DNA): TGTGCCAGCAGTACCCCGGATACGCAGTATTTT. Protein sequence: CASSTPDTQYF.

This clonotype has just a few counts. The chain has TRBV24-1 and TRBJ2-2, with D tentatively TRBD1 (6 bases). The CDR3 contains 14 residues. CDR1 is KGHDR, CDR2 SFDVKD, per germline. V shed 9 bases and J shed 2 bases, with 12 bases lying between them. The CDR3 here is CATEAGTNTGELFF. The CDR3 nucleotides are TGTGCCACCGAGGCAGGGACAAACACCGGGGAGCTGTTTTTT.

This clonotype has a count of ten or more. The rearrangement uses TRBV20-1 and TRBJ2-2; tentatively, D is TRBD2 (6 bases). V lost 5 bases and J lost 0, with 13 bases in between. Per the germline V gene, CDR1 is DFQATT and CDR2 is SNEGSKA (reference sequence). This CDR3 contains 15 residues. The DNA for the CDR3 is TGCAGTGCTGACCGGGACTCCGCGAACACCGGGGAGCTGTTTTTT. It specifies CSADRDSANTGELFF.

This clonotype was seen many times. CDR3 bases: TGCAGCGTTCCGGGACCCCCCCGGGGTACCCAGTACTTC. As protein: CSVPGPPRGTQYF. This rearrangement joins TRBV29-1 to TRBJ2-5, with D possibly called TRBD1 or TRBD2 (5 bases each). Looked up from germline, CDR1 is SQVTM and CDR2 is ANQGSEA. The CDR3 loop spans 13 amino acids. The V and J ends lost 5 bases and 8 bases respectively, with 18 bases between them.